This TCR beta chain was sequenced in a study of CD8+CD57+ T cells in acquired aplastic anemia. Study-wide context: Mean yield of DNA from sorted CD4+ and CD8+ cells was roughly 3.4 ug.

Flow cytometry had shown expanded CD8+CD57+ cells in the patients chosen for sequencing. Each patient had severe acquired aplastic anemia. Germline V gene sequence: CDR1 MGHRA, CDR2 YSYEKL. The CDR3 contains 16 residues. V was pared by 1 base and J by 2 bases, with 4 bases of the junction left unmatched. Genomic DNA templated the TCR beta VDJ and CDR3 profiling. TCRdb re-called the reads through MiXCR, storing one row per CDR3 protein. The repertoire holds under 350,000 distinct CDR3 sequences, 50% to 65% seen once, with approximately 1.3% in the top ten. This TCR came from a human donor with aplastic anemia. Sequencing was carried out using sorted CD4+, CD8+, or CD8+CD57+ T cells (not recorded which) from PBMCs. The gene calls are TRBV4-1 and TRBJ2-1, with 8 bases identical to TRBD2. The DNA of the CDR3 is TGCGCCAGCAGCCAAGGCGACGGGGGGGCCTACAATGAGCAGTTCTTC. Translation: CASSQGDGGAYNEQFF.